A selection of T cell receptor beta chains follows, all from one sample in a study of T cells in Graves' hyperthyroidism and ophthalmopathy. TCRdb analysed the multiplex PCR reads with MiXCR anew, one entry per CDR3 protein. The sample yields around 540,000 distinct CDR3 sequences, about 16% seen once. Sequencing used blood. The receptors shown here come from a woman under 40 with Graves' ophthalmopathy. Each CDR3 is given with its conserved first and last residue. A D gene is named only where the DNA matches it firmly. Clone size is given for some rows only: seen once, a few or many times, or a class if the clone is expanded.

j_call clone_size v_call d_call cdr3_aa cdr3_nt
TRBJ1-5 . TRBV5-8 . CASSLGRDNQPQHF TGTGCCAGCAGCTTAGGGAGGGACAATCAGCCCCAGCATTTT
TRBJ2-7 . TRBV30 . CAWSVFLGGRPYEQYF TGTGCCTGGAGTGTATTCCTGGGCGGCCGACCCTACGAGCAGTACTTC
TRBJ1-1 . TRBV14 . CASSPLWGGDTEAFF TGTGCCAGCAGCCCCCTCTGGGGGGGTGACACTGAAGCTTTCTTT
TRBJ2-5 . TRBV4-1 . CASSQGKGQAETQYF TGTGCCAGCAGCCAAGGAAAAGGGCAGGCAGAGACCCAGTACTTC
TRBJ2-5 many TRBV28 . CASSPSQVWGETQYF TGTGCCAGCAGTCCTTCCCAGGTTTGGGGGGAGACCCAGTACTTC
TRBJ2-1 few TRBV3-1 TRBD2 CASSQKVVPSGSSEQFF TGTGCCAGCAGCCAAAAGGTCGTGCCTAGCGGGAGTTCCGAGCAGTTCTTC
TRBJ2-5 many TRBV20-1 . CSARDTVETQYF TGCAGTGCTAGAGATACAGTTGAGACCCAGTACTTC
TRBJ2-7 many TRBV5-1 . CASSPASRDPTYEQYF TGCGCCAGCAGTCCCGCGTCCCGGGACCCCACCTACGAGCAGTACTTC
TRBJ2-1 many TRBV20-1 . CSARTVPEQFF TGCAGTGCTAGAACTGTTCCTGAGCAGTTCTTC
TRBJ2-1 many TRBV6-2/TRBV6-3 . CASSPHDILIDYEQFF TGTGCCAGCAGTCCTCATGACATCCTGATCGACTATGAGCAGTTCTTC
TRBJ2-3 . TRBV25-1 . CASSDLTDTQYF TGTGCCAGCAGTGATTTAACAGATACGCAGTATTTT
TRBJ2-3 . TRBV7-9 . CANTDRYRTDTQYF TGTGCCAACACAGACAGGTACCGCACAGATACGCAGTATTTT
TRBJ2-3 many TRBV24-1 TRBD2 CATTGLASDTQYF TGTGCCACGACGGGACTAGCGTCAGATACGCAGTATTTT
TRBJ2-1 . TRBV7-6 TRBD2 CASSASGIYNEQFF TGTGCCAGCAGCGCCAGCGGGATCTACAATGAGCAGTTCTTC
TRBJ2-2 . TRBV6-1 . CASRQGHGFDTGELFF TGTGCCAGCAGACAGGGACATGGCTTTGACACCGGGGAGCTGTTTTTT
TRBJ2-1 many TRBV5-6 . CASSLGGMTVSYNEQFF TGTGCCAGCAGCTTGGGAGGGATGACAGTCTCCTACAATGAGCAGTTCTTC
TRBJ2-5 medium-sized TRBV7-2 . CASSSDQGGETQYF TGTGCCAGCAGCTCGGATCAGGGTGGAGAGACCCAGTACTTC
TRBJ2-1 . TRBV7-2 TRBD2 CASSLGSREGEQFF TGTGCCAGCAGCTTGGGAAGCAGGGAGGGTGAGCAGTTCTTC
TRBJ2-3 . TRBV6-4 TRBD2 CASSDGGGDTDTQYF TGTGCCAGCAGTGACGGGGGGGGAGACACAGATACGCAGTATTTT
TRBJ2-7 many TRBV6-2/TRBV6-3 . CASNLGRDEQYF TGTGCCAGCAACTTAGGAAGGGACGAGCAGTACTTC
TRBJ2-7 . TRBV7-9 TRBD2 CASSSNGGGYYEQYF TGTGCCAGCAGCTCCAATGGGGGGGGATACTACGAGCAGTACTTC
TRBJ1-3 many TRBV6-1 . CASGAGNTIYF TGTGCCAGCGGGGCTGGAAACACCATATATTTT
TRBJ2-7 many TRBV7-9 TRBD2 CASRPSGGGYEQYF TGTGCCAGCAGACCGTCGGGGGGGGGCTACGAGCAGTACTTC
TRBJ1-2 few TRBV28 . CASSSDSLYGYTF TGTGCCAGCAGTTCGGACAGCCTTTATGGCTACACCTTC
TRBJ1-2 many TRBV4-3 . CASSQGLRDGYTF TGCGCCAGCAGCCAAGGGTTACGGGATGGCTACACCTTC
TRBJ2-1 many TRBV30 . CAWSVGPDEQFF TGTGCCTGGAGTGTAGGTCCCGATGAGCAGTTCTTC
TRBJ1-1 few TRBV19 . CASTTPQRRTEAFF TGTGCCAGTACCACCCCCCAGCGGAGGACTGAAGCTTTCTTT
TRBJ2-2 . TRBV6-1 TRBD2 CASIKPSGSGSGELFF TGTGCCAGCATCAAACCTAGCGGGAGTGGATCCGGGGAGCTGTTTTTT